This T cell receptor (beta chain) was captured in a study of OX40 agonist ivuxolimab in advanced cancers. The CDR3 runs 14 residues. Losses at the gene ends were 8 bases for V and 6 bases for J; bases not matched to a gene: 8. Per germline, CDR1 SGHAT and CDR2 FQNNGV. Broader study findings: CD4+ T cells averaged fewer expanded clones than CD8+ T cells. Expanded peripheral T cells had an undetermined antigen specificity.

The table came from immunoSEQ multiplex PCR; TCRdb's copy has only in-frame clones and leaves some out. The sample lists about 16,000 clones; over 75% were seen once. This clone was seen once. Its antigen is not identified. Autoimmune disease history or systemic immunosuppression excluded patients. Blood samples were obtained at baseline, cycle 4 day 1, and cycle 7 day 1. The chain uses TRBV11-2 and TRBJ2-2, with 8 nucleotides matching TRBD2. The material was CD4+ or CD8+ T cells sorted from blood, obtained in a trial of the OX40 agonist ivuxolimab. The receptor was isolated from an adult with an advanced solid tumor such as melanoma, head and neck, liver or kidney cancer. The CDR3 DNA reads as TGTGCCAGCCTTAAGCGGGAGTGGTCCGGGGAGCTGTTTTTT. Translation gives CASLKREWSGELFF.